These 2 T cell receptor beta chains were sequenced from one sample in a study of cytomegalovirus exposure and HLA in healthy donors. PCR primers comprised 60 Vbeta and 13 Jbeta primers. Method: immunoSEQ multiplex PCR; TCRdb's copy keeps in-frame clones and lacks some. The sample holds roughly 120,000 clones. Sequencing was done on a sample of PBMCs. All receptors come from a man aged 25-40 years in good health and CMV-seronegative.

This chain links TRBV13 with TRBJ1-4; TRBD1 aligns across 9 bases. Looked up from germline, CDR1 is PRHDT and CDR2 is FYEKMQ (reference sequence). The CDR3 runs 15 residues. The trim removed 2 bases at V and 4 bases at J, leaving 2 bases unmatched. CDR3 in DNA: TGTGCCAGCAGCTTAAAGGGACAGGGTAATGAAAAACTGTTTTTT. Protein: CASSLKGQGNEKLFF.

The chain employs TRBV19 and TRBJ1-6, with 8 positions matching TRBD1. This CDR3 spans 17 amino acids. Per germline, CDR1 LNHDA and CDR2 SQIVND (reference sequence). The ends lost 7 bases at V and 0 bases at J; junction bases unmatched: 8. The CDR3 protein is CASTDRGGFSYNSPLHF. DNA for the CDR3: TGTGCCAGTACCGACAGGGGTGGTTTCTCCTATAATTCACCCCTCCACTTT.